This T cell receptor beta chain emerged from a study of blood T cell repertoires in COVID-19. Study information: Sample material is recorded as cDNA or gDNA derived from T cells, B-cell-depleted T cells, or PBMCs.

In the study's own analysis: Reference gene primers were amplified, and this amplification served to estimate nucleated cell counts. The data were produced by immunoSEQ multiplex PCR, yet TCRdb's version contains in-frame clones alone and is incomplete. D and trimming come from the DNA, and the V and J calls and clone size come from that table. Seen here are under 300,000 clones, approximately 86% observed once, and the top ten hold roughly 13%. CDR3 length: 11 amino acids. Trimming pared 6 bases from V and 7 bases from J, leaving 10 bases between. Germline values: CDR1 PRHDT, CDR2 FYEKMQ (reference sequence). One Seattle source followed patients from active infection through their disease course.

This chain joins TRBV13 and TRBJ2-7; D remains unclear. The receptor was derived from a woman between 65 and 79 years old with COVID-19, enrolled during active disease. Specimen: peripheral blood. The CDR3 loop is CASSRFGEQYF. CDR3 bases: TGTGCCAGCAGTCGCTTCGGGGAGCAGTACTTC.